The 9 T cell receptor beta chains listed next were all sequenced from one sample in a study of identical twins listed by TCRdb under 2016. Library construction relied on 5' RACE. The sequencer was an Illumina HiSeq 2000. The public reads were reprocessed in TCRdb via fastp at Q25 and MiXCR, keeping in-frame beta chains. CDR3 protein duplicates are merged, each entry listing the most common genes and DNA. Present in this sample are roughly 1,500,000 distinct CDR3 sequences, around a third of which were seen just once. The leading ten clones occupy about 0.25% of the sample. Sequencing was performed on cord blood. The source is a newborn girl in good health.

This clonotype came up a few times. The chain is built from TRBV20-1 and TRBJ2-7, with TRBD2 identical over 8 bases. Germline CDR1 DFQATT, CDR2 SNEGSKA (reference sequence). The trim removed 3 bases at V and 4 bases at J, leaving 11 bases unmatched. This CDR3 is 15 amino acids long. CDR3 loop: CSARVRLAGQYEQYF. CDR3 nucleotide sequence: TGCAGTGCTAGGGTGCGGTTAGCGGGGCAATACGAGCAGTACTTC.

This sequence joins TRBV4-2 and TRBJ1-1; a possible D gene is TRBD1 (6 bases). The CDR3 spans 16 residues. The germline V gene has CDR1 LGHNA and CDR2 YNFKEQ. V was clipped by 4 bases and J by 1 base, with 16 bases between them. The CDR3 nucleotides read TGTGCCAGCAGCCCAAAGTCCAGGGGAGCGAACACTGAAGCTTTCTTT. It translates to CASSPKSRGANTEAFF.

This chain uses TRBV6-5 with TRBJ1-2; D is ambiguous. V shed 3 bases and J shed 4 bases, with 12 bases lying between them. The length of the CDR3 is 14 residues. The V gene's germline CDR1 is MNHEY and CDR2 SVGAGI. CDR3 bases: TGTGCCAGCAGTTATGATCAACGTAGCTATGGCTACACCTTC. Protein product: CASSYDQRSYGYTF.

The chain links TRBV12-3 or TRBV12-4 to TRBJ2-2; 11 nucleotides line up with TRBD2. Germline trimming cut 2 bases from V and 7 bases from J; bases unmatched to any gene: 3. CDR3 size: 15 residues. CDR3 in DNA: TGTGCCAGCAGTTTACTAGCGGGGGGCCTCGGGGAGCTGTTTTTT. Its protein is CASSLLAGGLGELFF.

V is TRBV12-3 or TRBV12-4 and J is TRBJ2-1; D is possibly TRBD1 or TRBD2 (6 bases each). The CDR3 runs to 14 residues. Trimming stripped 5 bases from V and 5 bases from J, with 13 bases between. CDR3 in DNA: TGTGCCAGCAGTACAGGGAGGCTAGACAATGAGCAGTTCTTC. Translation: CASSTGRLDNEQFF.

This chain's CDR3 is CSALTTYEQYF. CDR3 DNA sequence: TGCAGTGCTTTAACCACCTACGAGCAGTACTTC. The chain employs TRBV20-1 and TRBJ2-5; D gene uncertain. The DNA end favors TRBJ2-7, so the J call may be wrong. The CDR3 loop spans 11 amino acids. Germline CDR1 and CDR2: DFQATT and SNEGSKA (reference sequence).

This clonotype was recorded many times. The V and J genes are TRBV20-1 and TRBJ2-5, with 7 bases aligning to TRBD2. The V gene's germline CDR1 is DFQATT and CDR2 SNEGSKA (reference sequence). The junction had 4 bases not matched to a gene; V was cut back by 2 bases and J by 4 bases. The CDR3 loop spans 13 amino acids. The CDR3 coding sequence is TGCAGTGCTAGACACACTAGCGTAGAGACCCAGTACTTC. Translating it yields CSARHTSVETQYF.

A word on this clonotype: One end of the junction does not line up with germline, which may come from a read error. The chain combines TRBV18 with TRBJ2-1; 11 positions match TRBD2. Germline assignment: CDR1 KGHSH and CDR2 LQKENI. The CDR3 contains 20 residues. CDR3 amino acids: CASSLTGLAVGGRSYSEQFF. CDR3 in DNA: TGTGCCAGCTCACTAACGGGACTAGCGGTAGGGGGCCGATCCTACAGTGAGCAGTTCTTC. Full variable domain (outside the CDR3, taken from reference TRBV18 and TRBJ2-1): NAGVMQNPRHLVRRRGQEARLRCSPMKGHSHVYWYRQLPEEGLKFMVYLQKENIIDESGMPKERFSAEFPKEGPSILRIQQVVRGDSAAYFCASSLTGLAVGGRSYSEQFFGPGTRLTVL.

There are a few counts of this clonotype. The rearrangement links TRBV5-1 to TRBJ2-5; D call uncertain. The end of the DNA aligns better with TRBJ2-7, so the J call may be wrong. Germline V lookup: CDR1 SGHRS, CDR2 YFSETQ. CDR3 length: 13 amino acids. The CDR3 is CASSVTSPHEQYF. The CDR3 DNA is TGCGCCAGCAGCGTTACTTCCCCACACGAGCAGTACTTC.